This T cell receptor beta chain was recovered during a study of breast tumors, draining lymph nodes, adjacent tissues. Within the sample, this clonotype is medium-sized (0.01 to 0.1%). TCRdb reprocessed the multiplex PCR reads with MiXCR, giving one entry per CDR3 protein. The table has some 8,500 distinct CDR3 sequences, 40% to 55% seen once. J was trimmed by 7 bases and V by 10 bases; bases with no gene match: 7. Germline assignment: CDR1 SNHLY and CDR2 FYNNEI. This CDR3 spans 12 amino acids. The sequence was collected from a female donor with breast cancer. Some clones in this sample may be carry-over from other donors' samples. The sequenced material came from tumor-adjacent breast tissue. The chain combines TRBV2 with TRBJ2-5; 9 positions match TRBD2. CDR3 region: CATSGRGGTQYF. CDR3 DNA: TGTGCCACCAGCGGGCGGGGGGGGACCCAGTACTTC.